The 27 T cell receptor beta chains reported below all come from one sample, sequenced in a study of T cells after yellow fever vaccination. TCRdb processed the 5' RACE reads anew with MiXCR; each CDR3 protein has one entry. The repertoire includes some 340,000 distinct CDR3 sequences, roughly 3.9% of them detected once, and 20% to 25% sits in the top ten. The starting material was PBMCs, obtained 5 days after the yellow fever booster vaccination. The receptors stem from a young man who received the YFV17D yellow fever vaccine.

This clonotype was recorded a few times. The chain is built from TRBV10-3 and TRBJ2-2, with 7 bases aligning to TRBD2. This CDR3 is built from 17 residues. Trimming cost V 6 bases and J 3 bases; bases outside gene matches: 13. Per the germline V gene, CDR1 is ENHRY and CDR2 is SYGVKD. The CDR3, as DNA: TGTGCCATCAGAGGGACTACGCAGGAATTGTACACCGGGGAGCTGTTTTTT. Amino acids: CAIRGTTQELYTGELFF.

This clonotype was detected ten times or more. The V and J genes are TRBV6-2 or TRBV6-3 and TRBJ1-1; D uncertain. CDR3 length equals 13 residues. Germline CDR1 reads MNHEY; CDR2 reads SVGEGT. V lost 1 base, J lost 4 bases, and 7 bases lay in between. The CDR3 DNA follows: TGTGCCAGCAGTTACTGGGATTTCACTGAAGCTTTCTTT. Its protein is CASSYWDFTEAFF.

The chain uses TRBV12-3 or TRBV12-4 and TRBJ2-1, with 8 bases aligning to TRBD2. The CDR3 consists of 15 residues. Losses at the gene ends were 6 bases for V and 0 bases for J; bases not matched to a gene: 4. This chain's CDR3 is CASSFSGDSYNEQFF. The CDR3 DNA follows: TGTGCCAGCAGCTTTAGCGGGGACTCCTACAATGAGCAGTTCTTC.

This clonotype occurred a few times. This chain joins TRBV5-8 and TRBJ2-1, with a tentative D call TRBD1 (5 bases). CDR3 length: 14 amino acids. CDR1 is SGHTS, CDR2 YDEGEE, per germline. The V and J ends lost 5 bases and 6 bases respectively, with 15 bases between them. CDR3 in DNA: TGTGCCAGCAGGGGGTTAGGGGCCGGCAATGAGCAGTTCTTC. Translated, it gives CASRGLGAGNEQFF.

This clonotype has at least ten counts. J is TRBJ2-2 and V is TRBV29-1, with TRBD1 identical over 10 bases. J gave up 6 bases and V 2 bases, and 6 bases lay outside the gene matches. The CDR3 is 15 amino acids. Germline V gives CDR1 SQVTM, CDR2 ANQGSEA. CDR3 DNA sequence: TGCAGCGTTGAACTCGGGACAGGGGAGGCCGGGGAGCTGTTTTTT. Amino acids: CSVELGTGEAGELFF.

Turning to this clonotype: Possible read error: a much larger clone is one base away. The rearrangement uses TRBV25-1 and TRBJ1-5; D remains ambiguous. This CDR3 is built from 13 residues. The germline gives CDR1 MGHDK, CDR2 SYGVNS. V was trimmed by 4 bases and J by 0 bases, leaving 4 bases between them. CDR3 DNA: TGTGCCAGCAGTGTGGGTAGCAATCAGCCCCAGCATTTT. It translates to CASSVGSNQPQHF. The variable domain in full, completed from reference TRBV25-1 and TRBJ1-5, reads EADIYQTPRYLVIGTGKKITLECSQTMGHDKMYWYQQDPGMELHLIHYSYGVNSTEKGDLSSESTVSRIRTEHFPLTLESARPSHTSQYLCASSVGSNQPQHFGDGTRLSIL.

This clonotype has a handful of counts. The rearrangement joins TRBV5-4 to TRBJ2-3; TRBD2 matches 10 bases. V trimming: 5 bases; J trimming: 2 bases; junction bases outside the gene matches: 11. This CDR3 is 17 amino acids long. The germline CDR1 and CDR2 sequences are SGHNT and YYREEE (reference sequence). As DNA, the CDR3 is TGTGCCAGCAGGAAAGATATAAGCGGGGGGGCCACAGATACGCAGTATTTT. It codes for CASRKDISGGATDTQYF.

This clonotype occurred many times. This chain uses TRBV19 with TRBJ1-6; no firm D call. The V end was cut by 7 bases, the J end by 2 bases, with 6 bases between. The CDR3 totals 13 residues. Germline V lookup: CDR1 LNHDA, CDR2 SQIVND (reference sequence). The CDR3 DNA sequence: TGTGCCAGTAACCGAGCCTATAATTCACCCCTCCACTTT. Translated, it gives CASNRAYNSPLHF.

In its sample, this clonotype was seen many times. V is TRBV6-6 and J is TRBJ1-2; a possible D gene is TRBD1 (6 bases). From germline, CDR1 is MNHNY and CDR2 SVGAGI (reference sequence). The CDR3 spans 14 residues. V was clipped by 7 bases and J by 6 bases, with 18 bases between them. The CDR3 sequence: CASTKGGVADGYTF. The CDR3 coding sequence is TGTGCCAGCACCAAAGGGGGGGTAGCGGATGGCTACACCTTC.

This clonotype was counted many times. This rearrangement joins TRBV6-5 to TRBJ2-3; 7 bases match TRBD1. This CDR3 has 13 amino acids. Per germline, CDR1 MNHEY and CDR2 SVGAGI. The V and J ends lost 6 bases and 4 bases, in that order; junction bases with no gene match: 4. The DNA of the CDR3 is TGTGCCAGCAGGCGACAGGGTGCAGATACGCAGTATTTT. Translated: CASRRQGADTQYF.

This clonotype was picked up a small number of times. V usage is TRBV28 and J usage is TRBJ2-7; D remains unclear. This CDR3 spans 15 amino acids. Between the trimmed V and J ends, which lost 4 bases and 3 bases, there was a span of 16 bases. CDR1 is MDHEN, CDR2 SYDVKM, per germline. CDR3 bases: TGTGCCAGCAGTTACGGCAGGCCATCTCTCTACGAGCAGTACGTC. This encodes CASSYGRPSLYEQYV.

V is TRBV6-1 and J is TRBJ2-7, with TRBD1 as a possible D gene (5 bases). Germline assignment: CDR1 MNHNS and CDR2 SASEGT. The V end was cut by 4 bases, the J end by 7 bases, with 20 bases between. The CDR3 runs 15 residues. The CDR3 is CASSGFFLAGREQYF. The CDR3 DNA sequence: TGTGCCAGCAGTGGGTTCTTTCTGGCAGGGCGAGAGCAGTACTTC.

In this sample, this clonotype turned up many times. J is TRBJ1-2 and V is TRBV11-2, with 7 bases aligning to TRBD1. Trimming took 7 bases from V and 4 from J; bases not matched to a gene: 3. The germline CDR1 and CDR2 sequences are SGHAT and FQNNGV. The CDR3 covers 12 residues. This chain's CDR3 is CASTGQAYGYTF. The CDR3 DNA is TGTGCCAGCACAGGACAGGCCTATGGCTACACCTTC.

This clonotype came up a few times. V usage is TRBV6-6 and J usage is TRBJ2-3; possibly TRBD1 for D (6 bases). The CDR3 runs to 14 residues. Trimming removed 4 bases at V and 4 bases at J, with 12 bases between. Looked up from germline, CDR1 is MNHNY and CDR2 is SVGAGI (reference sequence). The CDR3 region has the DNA TGTGCCAGCAGTTCCACAGGGTCGGCAGATACGCAGTATTTT. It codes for CASSSTGSADTQYF.

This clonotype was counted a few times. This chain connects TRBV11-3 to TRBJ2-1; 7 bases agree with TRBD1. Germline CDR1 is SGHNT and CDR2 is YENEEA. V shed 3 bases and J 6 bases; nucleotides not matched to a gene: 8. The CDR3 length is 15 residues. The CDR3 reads CASSFDRVGFNEQFF. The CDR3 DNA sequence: TGTGCCAGCAGCTTCGACAGGGTTGGTTTCAATGAGCAGTTCTTC.

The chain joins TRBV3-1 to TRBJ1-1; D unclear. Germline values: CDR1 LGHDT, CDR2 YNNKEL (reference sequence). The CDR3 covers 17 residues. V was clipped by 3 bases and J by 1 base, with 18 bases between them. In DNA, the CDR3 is TGTGCCAGCAGCCATTCGACCGTTAGATGGGAGAACACTGAAGCTTTCTTT. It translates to CASSHSTVRWENTEAFF. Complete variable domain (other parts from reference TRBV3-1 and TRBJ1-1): DTAVSQTPKYLVTQMGNDKSIKCEQNLGHDTMYWYKQDSKKFLKIMFSYNNKELIINETVPNRFSPKSPDKAHLNLHINSLELGDSAVYFCASSHSTVRWENTEAFFGQGTRLTVV.

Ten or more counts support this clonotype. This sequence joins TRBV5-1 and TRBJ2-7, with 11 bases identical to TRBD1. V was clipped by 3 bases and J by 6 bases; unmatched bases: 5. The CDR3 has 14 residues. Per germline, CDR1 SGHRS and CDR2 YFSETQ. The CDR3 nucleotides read TGCGCCAGCAGCTCCGGGACAGGGGGTCTCGAGCAGTACGTC. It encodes CASSSGTGGLEQYV.

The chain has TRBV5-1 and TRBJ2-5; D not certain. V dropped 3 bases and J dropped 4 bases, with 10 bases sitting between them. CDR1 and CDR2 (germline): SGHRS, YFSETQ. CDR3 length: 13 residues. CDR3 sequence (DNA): TGCGCCAGCAGCTCGGCCACATTAGAGACCCAGTACTTC. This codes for CASSSATLETQYF. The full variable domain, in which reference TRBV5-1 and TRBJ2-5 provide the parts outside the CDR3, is KAGVTQTPRYLIKTRGQQVTLSCSPISGHRSVSWYQQTPGQGLQFLFEYFSETQRNKGNFPGRFSGRQFSNSRSEMNVSTLELGDSALYLCASSSATLETQYFGPGTRLLVL.

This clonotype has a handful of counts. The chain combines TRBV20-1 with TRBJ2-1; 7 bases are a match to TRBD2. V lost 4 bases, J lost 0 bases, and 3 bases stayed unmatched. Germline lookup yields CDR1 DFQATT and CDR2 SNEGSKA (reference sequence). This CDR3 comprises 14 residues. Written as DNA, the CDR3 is TGCAGTGCTAACGGGGGGAACTCCTACAATGAGCAGTTCTTC. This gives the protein CSANGGNSYNEQFF.

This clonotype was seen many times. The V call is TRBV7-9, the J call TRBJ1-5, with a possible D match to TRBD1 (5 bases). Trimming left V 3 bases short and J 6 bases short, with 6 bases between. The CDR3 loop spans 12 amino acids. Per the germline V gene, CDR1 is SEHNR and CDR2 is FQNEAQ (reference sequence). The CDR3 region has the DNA TGTGCCAGCAGCTTGGGGCCTCAGCCCCAGCATTTT. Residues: CASSLGPQPQHF.

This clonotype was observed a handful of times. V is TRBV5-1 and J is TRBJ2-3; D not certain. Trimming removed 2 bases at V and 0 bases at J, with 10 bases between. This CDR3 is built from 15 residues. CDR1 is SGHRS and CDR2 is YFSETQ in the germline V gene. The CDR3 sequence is CASSLYGDSTDTQYF. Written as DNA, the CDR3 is TGCGCCAGCAGCTTATACGGAGACAGCACAGATACGCAGTATTTT.

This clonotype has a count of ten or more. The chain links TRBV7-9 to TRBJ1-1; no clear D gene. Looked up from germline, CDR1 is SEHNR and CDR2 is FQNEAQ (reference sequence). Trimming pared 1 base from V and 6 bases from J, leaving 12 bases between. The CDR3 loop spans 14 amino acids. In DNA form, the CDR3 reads TGTGCCAGCAGCTTAGTTACGAACGGACCTGAAGCTTTCTTT. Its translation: CASSLVTNGPEAFF.

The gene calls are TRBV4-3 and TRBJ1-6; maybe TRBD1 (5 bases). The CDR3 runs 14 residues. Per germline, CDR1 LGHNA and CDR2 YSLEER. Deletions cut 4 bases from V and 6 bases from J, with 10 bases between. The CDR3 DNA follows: TGCGCCAGCAGCCTGGGACGTTTTAATTCACCCCTCCACTTT. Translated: CASSLGRFNSPLHF.

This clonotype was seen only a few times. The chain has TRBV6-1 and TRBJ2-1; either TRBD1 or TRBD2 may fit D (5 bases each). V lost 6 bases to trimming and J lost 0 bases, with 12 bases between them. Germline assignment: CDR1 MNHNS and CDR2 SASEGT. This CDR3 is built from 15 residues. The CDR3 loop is CASRGDDSSYNEQFF. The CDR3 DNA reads TGTGCCAGCAGGGGGGACGACAGCTCCTACAATGAGCAGTTCTTC.

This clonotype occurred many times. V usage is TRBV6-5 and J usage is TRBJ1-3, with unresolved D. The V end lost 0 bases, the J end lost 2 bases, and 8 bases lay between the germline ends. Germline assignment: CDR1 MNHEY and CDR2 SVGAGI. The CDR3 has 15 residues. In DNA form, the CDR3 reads TGTGCCAGCAGTTACTCGGGTCCACCTGGAAACACCATATATTTT. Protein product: CASSYSGPPGNTIYF.

The DNA for the CDR3 is TGCGCCAGCAGCTTTTTCCCCGAGACCGGGGAGCTGTTTTTT. Its protein is CASSFFPETGELFF. The chain recombines TRBV5-1 with TRBJ2-2; D gene uncertain. Germline V gene lookup returns CDR1 SGHRS and CDR2 YFSETQ. V lost 2 bases to trimming and J lost 5 bases, with 10 bases between them. The CDR3 spans 14 residues.

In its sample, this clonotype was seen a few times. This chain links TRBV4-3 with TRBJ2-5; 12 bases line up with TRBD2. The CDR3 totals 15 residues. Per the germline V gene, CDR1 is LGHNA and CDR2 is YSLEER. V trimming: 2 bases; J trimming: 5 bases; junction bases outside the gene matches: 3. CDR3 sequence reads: CASSQTSGGRETQYF. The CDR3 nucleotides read TGCGCCAGCAGCCAAACTAGCGGGGGGCGTGAGACCCAGTACTTC.